The source of this T cell receptor (beta chain) is a study of T cell responses to AZD1222 COVID-19 vaccine. General observations from the study: White British donors predominated, females outnumbered males, and clonal diversity was possibly underestimated.

The assay was immunoSEQ multiplex PCR, and TCRdb's table has in-frame clones only and misses some. Here the sample spans 150,000 to 200,000 clones, around 89% being singletons. Comment on this clone: Its antigen is still unknown.

CDR1 is SGHNT and CDR2 is YYREEE in the germline V gene (reference sequence). V dropped 4 bases and J dropped 8; count of bases not matched to a gene: 10. The CDR3 consists of 15 residues. This sequence was found in an adult who received the AZD1222 COVID-19 vaccine. The chain has TRBV5-4 and TRBJ2-1; 9 bases match TRBD2. The sequences come from peripheral blood, collected 28 days after the second AZD1222 dose. The CDR3 spells CASSRPGTSSYEQFF. CDR3 coding DNA: TGTGCCAGCAGCCGACCGGGGACTAGCAGTTATGAGCAGTTCTTC.